This T cell receptor beta chain was identified during a study of shared clonotypes between healthy human individuals. Study-wide background: The composition of the donors was a couple of women and three men aged 18 to 49.

Note on this clone: Its antigen is unknown.

This CDR3 is built from 14 residues. V gave up 10 bases and J gave up 1 base, with 11 bases separating them. Germline V gives CDR1 SGHTA, CDR2 FQGNSA. The study, taken as a whole, reports: Shared across a few donors were around 5% of the naive CD4 clonotypes. Blood alone was sampled, and tissue repertoires likely differ.

The test was conducted at deep level. The protocol was immunoSEQ multiplex PCR, while the TCRdb copy is restricted to in-frame clones and leaves out a portion. This table holds a few million clones, more than 80% found once. The sample was naive CD4+ T cells from PBMCs. The subset is: CD45RA+ positively selected. The chain combines TRBV7-2 with TRBJ2-6; possible D gene TRBD2, 5 bases. This TCR was recovered from a young man in good health. Some clones in this sample may be carry-over from other donors' samples. This chain's CDR3 is CANNLASGANVLTF. The CDR3 nucleotides read TGTGCCAACAATCTAGCATCTGGGGCCAACGTCCTGACTTTC.